The entry below describes one TCR beta chain. Its antigen is not known. This record belongs to a study of CD8 T cells in Susac syndrome. Germline V gene data show CDR1 as SEHNR and CDR2 as FQNEAQ (reference sequence). This CDR3 contains 14 residues. V was clipped by 8 bases and J by 1 base, with 14 bases between them. TEMRA cells were FACS-enriched, while CD8+ and CD4+ T cells were negatively isolated. Random hexamers were used to reverse transcribe an amount of about 0.45 to 1 ug RNA. Each CDR3 protein is one row after TCRdb ran MiXCR on the immunoSEQ multiplex PCR reads. The sample shows under 200,000 distinct CDR3 sequences, just under 95% of them seen only once. General study points: The study conceded that relatively few individuals underwent its TCR sequencing and HLA analysis.

This receptor was obtained from a human donor in good health. Sequencing was done on a sample of CD4+ T cells from PBMCs. V usage is TRBV7-9 and J usage is TRBJ2-5, with D possibly being TRBD2 (5 bases). CDR3 DNA: TGTGCCAGCGCCCGAGGGCCCTCCCAAGAGACCCAGTACTTC. Its protein product is CASARGPSQETQYF.